This T cell receptor beta chain comes out of a study of Tregs in tolerant kidney transplant recipients. Germline V gene data show CDR1 as LNHDA and CDR2 as SQIVND (reference sequence). The CDR3 is made up of 13 amino acids. V lost 10 bases, J lost 3 bases, and 6 bases stayed unmatched. The assay was immunoSEQ multiplex PCR, and TCRdb's table has in-frame clones only and misses some. This table holds about 81,000 clones, 91% found once. The nonmyeloablative bone marrow transplants came from related graft donors, with transient mixed chimerism. The TCR was taken from a human patient who received a combined kidney and bone marrow transplant. Some T cells may arise from the graft donor. Material: CD4+ T cells from blood (PBMCs), obtained 24 months after the transplant. The V call is TRBV19, the J call TRBJ1-5; 7 bases fit TRBD1. In nucleotides, the CDR3 is TGTGCCACCTCGGGACAGTTCAATCAGCCCCAGCATTTT. This gives the protein CATSGQFNQPQHF.